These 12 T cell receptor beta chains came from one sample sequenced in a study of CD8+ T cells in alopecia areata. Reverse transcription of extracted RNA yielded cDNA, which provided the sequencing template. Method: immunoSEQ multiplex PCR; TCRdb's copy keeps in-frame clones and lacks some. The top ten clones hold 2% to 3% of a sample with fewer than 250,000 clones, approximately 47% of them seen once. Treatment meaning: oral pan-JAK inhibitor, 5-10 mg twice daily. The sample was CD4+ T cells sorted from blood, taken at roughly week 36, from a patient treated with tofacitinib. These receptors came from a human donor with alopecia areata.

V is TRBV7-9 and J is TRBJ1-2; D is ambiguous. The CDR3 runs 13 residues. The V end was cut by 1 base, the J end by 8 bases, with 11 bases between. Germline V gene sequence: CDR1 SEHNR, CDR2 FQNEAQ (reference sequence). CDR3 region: CASSLDEGGGYTF. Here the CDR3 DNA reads TGTGCCAGCAGCTTAGACGAGGGTGGCGGCTACACCTTC. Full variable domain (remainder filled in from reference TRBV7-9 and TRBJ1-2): DTGVSQNPRHKITKRGQNVTFRCDPISEHNRLYWYRQTLGQGPEFLTYFQNEAQLEKSRLLSDRFSAERPKGSFSTLEIQRTEQGDSAMYLCASSLDEGGGYTFGSGTRLTVV.

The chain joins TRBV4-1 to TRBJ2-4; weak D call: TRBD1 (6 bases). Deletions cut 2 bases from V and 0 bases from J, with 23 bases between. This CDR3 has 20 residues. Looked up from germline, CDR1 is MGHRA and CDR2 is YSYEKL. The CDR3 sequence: CASSQLPKLDRNLAKNIQYF. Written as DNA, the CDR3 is TGCGCCAGCAGCCAACTCCCAAAATTAGACAGGAACCTAGCCAAAAACATTCAGTACTTC.

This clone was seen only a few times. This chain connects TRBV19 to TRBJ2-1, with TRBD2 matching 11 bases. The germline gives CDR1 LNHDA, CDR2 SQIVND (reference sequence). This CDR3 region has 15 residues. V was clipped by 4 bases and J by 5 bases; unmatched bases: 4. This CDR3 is CASSTGGLADNEQFF. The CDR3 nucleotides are TGTGCCAGTAGTACAGGGGGACTAGCGGACAATGAGCAGTTCTTC.

The CDR3 nucleotides are TGTGCCAGCAGCCTAGCGGGAACAGATACGCAGTATTTT. Encoded protein: CASSLAGTDTQYF. The V gene is TRBV9, the J gene TRBJ2-3; 9 positions match TRBD2. The ends lost 4 bases at V and 3 bases at J; junction bases unmatched: 0. This CDR3 comprises 13 residues. Per germline, CDR1 SGDLS and CDR2 YYNGEE.

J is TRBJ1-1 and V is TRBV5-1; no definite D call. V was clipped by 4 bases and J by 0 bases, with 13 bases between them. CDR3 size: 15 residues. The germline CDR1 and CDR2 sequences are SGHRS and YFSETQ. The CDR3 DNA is TGCGCCAGCAGCACCGGACGGATCCTGAACACTGAAGCTTTCTTT. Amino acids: CASSTGRILNTEAFF.

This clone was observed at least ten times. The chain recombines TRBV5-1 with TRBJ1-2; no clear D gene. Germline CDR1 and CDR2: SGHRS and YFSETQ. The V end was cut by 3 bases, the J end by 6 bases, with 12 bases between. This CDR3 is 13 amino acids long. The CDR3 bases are TGCGCCAGCAGCTCAGTTGACGGGGATGGCTACACCTTC. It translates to CASSSVDGDGYTF.

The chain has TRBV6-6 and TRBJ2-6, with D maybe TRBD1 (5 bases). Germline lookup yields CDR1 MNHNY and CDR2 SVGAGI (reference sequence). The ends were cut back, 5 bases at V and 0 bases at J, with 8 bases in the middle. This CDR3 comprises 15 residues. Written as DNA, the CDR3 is TGTGCCAGCAGTAGACAGCTCTCTGGGGCCAACGTCCTGACTTTC. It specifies CASSRQLSGANVLTF.

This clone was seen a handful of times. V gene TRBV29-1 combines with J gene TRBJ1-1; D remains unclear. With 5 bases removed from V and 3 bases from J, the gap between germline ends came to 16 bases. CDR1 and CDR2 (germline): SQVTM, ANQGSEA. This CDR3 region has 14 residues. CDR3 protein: CSVSRKLLDTEAFF. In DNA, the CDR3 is TGCAGCGTTTCAAGAAAACTTTTGGACACTGAAGCTTTCTTT.

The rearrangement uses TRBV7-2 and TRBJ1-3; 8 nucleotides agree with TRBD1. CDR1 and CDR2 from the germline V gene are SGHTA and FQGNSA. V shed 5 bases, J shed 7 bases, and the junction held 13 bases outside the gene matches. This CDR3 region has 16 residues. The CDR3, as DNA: TGTGCCAGCAGCCCACGGACAGGGCTCATTGGGAACACCATATATTTT. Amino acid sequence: CASSPRTGLIGNTIYF.

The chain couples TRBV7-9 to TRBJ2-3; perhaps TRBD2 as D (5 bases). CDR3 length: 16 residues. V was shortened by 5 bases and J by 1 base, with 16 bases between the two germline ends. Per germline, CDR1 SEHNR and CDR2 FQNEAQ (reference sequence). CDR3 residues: CASSKDLLAGTDTQYF. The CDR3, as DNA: TGTGCCAGCAGCAAAGACCTGCTAGCTGGCACAGATACGCAGTATTTT. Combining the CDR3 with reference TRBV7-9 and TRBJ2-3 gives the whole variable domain DTGVSQNPRHKITKRGQNVTFRCDPISEHNRLYWYRQTLGQGPEFLTYFQNEAQLEKSRLLSDRFSAERPKGSFSTLEIQRTEQGDSAMYLCASSKDLLAGTDTQYFGPGTRLTVL.

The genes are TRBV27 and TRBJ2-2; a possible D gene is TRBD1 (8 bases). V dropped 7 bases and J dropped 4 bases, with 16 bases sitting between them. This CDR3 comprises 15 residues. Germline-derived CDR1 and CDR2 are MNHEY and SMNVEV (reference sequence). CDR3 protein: CASTTTGGVTGELFF. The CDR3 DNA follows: TGTGCCAGCACGACAACAGGGGGGGTCACCGGGGAGCTGTTTTTT.

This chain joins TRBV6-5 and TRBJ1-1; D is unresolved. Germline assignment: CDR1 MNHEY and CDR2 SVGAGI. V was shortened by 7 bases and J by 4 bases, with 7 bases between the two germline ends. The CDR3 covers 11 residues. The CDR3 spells CASTEGTEAFF. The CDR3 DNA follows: TGTGCCAGCACCGAGGGCACTGAAGCTTTCTTT.